This TCR beta chain was identified during a study of blood T cell repertoires in COVID-19. About the research overall: Samples of COVID-19 (acute and convalescent) were obtained from the United States, Italy and Spain. Sample material is recorded as cDNA or gDNA derived from T cells, B-cell-depleted T cells, or PBMCs.

Those enrolled in Seattle joined during active infection and were followed longitudinally afterward. Here immunoSEQ multiplex PCR was the method, and the copy in TCRdb shows in-frame clones only, minus some. The sample lists roughly 130,000 clones, about 87% seen once, with roughly 2.5% in the top ten. Source material: peripheral blood. The TCR was taken from a human donor with COVID-19, enrolled during active disease. The donor label of this sample is uncertain.

For the CDR3, the DNA is TGTGCCAGTAGTATAGGGGGTAGGGGAGATACGCAGTATTTT. It codes for CASSIGGRGDTQYF. The chain couples TRBV19 to TRBJ2-3, with D possibly matching TRBD1 (5 bases). The germline V and J ends were trimmed by 1 base and 5 bases, with 10 bases remaining between them. CDR3 length: 14 amino acids. CDR1 and CDR2 (germline): LNHDA, SQIVND (reference sequence).